Below are 10 T cell receptor beta chains sequenced from a single sample in a study of blood T cell repertoires in COVID-19. Produced via immunoSEQ multiplex PCR; TCRdb's table is partial and in-frame only. The table lists about 160,000 clones, approximately 87% of them singletons, with 6.6% in the top ten. Sequenced material: PBMCs or T cells enriched from blood (not recorded which). The receptors originated from a woman aged 45-65 years who had recovered from COVID-19.

The chain employs TRBV19 and TRBJ1-5; maybe TRBD1 (5 bases). Trimming pared 7 bases from V and 6 bases from J, leaving 22 bases between. CDR3 size: 16 residues. The germline V gene has CDR1 LNHDA and CDR2 SQIVND (reference sequence). CDR3 sequence: CASMISRQGRGQPQHF. The DNA for the CDR3 is TGTGCCAGTATGATCTCGAGGCAGGGTCGCGGTCAGCCCCAGCATTTT.

V gene TRBV2 combines with J gene TRBJ1-3; no reliable D call. The CDR3 totals 15 residues. Per germline, CDR1 SNHLY and CDR2 FYNNEI. Trimming stripped 4 bases from V and 0 bases from J, with 10 bases between. The CDR3, as DNA: TGTGCCAGCAGTGTTGACTGGCTCTCTGGAAACACCATATATTTT. This codes for CASSVDWLSGNTIYF. The full variable domain, its missing parts supplied by reference TRBV2 and TRBJ1-3, is EPEVTQTPSHQVTQMGQEVILRCVPISNHLYFYWYRQILGQKVEFLVSFYNNEISEKSEIFDDQFSVERPDGSNFTLKIRSTKLEDSAMYFCASSVDWLSGNTIYFGEGSWLTVV.

This clone was detected only once. The genes are TRBV12-3 or TRBV12-4 and TRBJ2-1, with TRBD2 identical over 8 bases. With V trimmed by 5 bases and J by 7 bases, 4 bases remained unmatched. The CDR3 consists of 13 residues. CDR3 region: CASSGLAGNEQFF. CDR3 sequence (DNA): TGTGCCAGCAGTGGACTAGCTGGGAATGAGCAGTTCTTC.

Details on this clone: One end of the junction is discordant with germline, which a read error may explain. The genes are TRBV15 and TRBJ1-5; D remains ambiguous. Germline loops: CDR1 LNHNV, CDR2 YYDKDF (reference sequence). The CDR3 runs to 12 residues. The CDR3 region has the DNA TGTGCCACCGGCAGAGCGGGTCAGCCCCAGCATTTT. Its translation is CATGRAGQPQHF.

There are many counts of this clone. This sequence joins TRBV15 and TRBJ2-1; a weak D match, TRBD1 (5 bases). V lost 3 bases, J lost 5 bases, and 11 bases lay in between. This CDR3 is built from 14 residues. Germline V CDR1 and CDR2: LNHNV, YYDKDF (reference sequence). The chain's CDR3 is CATSRGRWDNEQFF. The DNA for the CDR3 is TGTGCCACCAGCAGGGGGCGGTGGGACAATGAGCAGTTCTTC. Complete variable domain (other parts from reference TRBV15 and TRBJ2-1): DAMVIQNPRYQVTQFGKPVTLSCSQTLNHNVMYWYQQKSSQAPKLLFHYYDKDFNNEADTPDNFQSRRPNTSFCFLDIRSPGLGDTAMYLCATSRGRWDNEQFFGPGTRLTVL.

The chain carries TRBV4-2 and TRBJ1-1; 7 bases are a match to TRBD1. Trimming at V came to 3 bases and at J to 2 bases, leaving 6 bases not matched to a gene. This CDR3 is 15 amino acids long. In germline, CDR1 is LGHNA, CDR2 YNFKEQ. The CDR3 sequence is CASSQLDRVNTEAFF. The CDR3 nucleotides are TGTGCCAGCAGCCAGCTCGACAGGGTTAACACTGAAGCTTTCTTT.

This chain links TRBV7-8 with TRBJ2-7, with TRBD2 matching 8 bases. Germline CDR1 and CDR2: SGHVS and FQNEAQ. J gave up 6 bases and V 4 bases, and 8 bases lay outside the gene matches. This CDR3 is 14 amino acids long. CDR3 DNA: TGTGCCAGCAGCTCCCCAGCGGGGGAGATCGAGCAGTACTTC. Residues: CASSSPAGEIEQYF.

This chain uses TRBV12-5 with TRBJ1-2; D gene ambiguous. This CDR3 comprises 13 residues. Per the germline V gene, CDR1 is LGHNT and CDR2 is FRNRAP. V was shortened by 2 bases and J by 8 bases, with 12 bases between the two germline ends. CDR3: CASGLFPEVGYTF. For the CDR3, the DNA is TGTGCTAGTGGTTTGTTCCCAGAGGTCGGCTACACCTTC.

V is TRBV27 and J is TRBJ2-7, with D perhaps matching TRBD1 (5 bases). Germline loops: CDR1 MNHEY, CDR2 SMNVEV (reference sequence). V shed 3 bases and J shed 5 bases, with 17 bases lying between them. This CDR3 is 15 amino acids long. CDR3 coding DNA: TGTGCCAGCAGTTTGGGCTCCAGGGTTAGGGACGAGCAGTACTTC. It encodes CASSLGSRVRDEQYF.

The V and J genes are TRBV9 and TRBJ2-3; D unresolved. Germline-derived CDR1 and CDR2 are SGDLS and YYNGEE. The CDR3 length is 12 residues. Trimming took off 6 bases at V and 4 bases at J, with 9 bases between the two ends. CDR3 amino acids: CASTELADTQYF. CDR3 coding DNA: TGTGCCAGCACCGAGTTGGCAGATACGCAGTATTTT. The full variable domain, in which reference TRBV9 and TRBJ2-3 provide the parts outside the CDR3, is DSGVTQTPKHLITATGQRVTLRCSPRSGDLSVYWYQQSLDQGLQFLIQYYNGEERAKGNILERFSAQQFPDLHSELNLSSLELGDSALYFCASTELADTQYFGPGTRLTVL.